This T cell receptor beta chain comes out of a study of post-analysis software for immune sequencing data. Unique molecular identifiers featured in each of the TCR beta cDNA libraries. Some 500,000 cDNA molecules were recovered from an input of about 0.9 to 10 million T cells. TCRdb passed the PCR reads through MiXCR, listing each CDR3 protein once. This table has about 200,000 distinct CDR3 sequences, 25% to 35% appearing once. General study results and limits: There were about five TRBV segments more frequent in patients than controls, and TRBV5-6, TRBV5-1 and TRBV20-1 were among them. Significantly lower normalized Chao1 diversity was found in patients with multiple sclerosis relative to controls.

CDR3 length equals 13 residues. The V end was cut by 6 bases, the J end by 7 bases, with 16 bases between. Germline assignment: CDR1 DFQATT and CDR2 SNEGSKA (reference sequence). This clonotype was counted at least ten times. The antigen remains undetermined. This chain uses TRBV20-1 with TRBJ2-1, with D possibly TRBD2 on 6 matching bases. The origin of this receptor is a girl under 18 with multiple sclerosis. Specimen: blood. CDR3 residues: CSAGPGGWNEQFF. CDR3 coding DNA: TGCAGTGCCGGCCCTGGGGGGTGGAATGAGCAGTTCTTC.